This TCR beta chain originates from a study of CD8+CD57+ T cells in acquired aplastic anemia. As for the study in general: DNA per sorted CD4+ or CD8+ sample ranged about 0.19 to 30 ug, averaging around 3.1 ug.

Study-wide results and limits: Statistical testing detected no significant gap in CD8+ Simpson's diversity between patients and controls.

For this clonotype: Its antigen is as yet unknown.

Those patients picked for sequencing had displayed CD8+CD57+ cell expansion on flow cytometry. None of the patients had been given any therapy when their blood was sampled. J was trimmed by 2 bases and V by 2 bases; bases with no gene match: 3. This CDR3 region has 15 residues. CDR1 and CDR2 (germline): LNHNV, YYDKDF (reference sequence). The template for TCR beta VDJ and CDR3 sequence profiling was genomic DNA. A single record per CDR3 protein comes from TCRdb applying MiXCR to the reads. The sample includes roughly 120,000 distinct CDR3 sequences, approximately 50% seen only once; the top ten take roughly 30%.

The sample was sorted CD4+, CD8+, or CD8+CD57+ T cells (not recorded which) from PBMCs. This chain links TRBV15 with TRBJ2-7, with TRBD2 identical over 10 bases. The sequence was obtained from a human donor with aplastic anemia. The CDR3 DNA sequence: TGTGCCACCAGCAGAATAGCGGGAGGTACCTACGAGCAGTACTTC. It yields the protein CATSRIAGGTYEQYF. Based on the CDR3 plus reference TRBV15 and TRBJ2-7, the full variable domain is DAMVIQNPRYQVTQFGKPVTLSCSQTLNHNVMYWYQQKSSQAPKLLFHYYDKDFNNEADTPDNFQSRRPNTSFCFLDIRSPGLGDTAMYLCATSRIAGGTYEQYFGPGTRLTVT.